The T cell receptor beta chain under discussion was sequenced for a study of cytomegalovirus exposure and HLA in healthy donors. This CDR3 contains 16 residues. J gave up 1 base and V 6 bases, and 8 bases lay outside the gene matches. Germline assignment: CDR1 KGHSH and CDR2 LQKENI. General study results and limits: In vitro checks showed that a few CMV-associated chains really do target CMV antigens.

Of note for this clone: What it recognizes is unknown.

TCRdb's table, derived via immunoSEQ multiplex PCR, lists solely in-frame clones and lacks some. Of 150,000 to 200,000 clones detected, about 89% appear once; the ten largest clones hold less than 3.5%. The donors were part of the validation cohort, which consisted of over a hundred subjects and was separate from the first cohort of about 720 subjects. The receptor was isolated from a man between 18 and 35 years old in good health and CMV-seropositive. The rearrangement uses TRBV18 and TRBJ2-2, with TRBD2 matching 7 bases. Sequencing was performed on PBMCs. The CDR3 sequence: CASSRSGGLNTGELFF. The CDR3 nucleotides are TGTGCCAGCTCGCGATCGGGGGGATTGAACACCGGGGAGCTGTTTTTT.